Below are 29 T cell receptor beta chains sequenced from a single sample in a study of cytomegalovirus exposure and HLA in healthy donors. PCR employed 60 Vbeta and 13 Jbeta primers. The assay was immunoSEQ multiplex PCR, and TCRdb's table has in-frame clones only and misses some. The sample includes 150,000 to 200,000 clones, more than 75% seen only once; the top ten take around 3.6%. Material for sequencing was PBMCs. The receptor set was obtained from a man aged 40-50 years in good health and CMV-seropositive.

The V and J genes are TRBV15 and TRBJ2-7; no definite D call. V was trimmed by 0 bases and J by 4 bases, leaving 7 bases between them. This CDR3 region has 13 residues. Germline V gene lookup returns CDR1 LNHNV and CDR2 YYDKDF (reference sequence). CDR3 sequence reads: CATSRDERYEQYF. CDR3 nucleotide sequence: TGTGCCACCAGCAGAGATGAACGGTACGAGCAGTACTTC.

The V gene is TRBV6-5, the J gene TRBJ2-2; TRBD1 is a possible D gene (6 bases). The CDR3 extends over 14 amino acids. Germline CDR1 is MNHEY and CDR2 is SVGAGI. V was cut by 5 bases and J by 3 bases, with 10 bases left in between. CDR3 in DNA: TGTGCCAGCAGTGACGGACAGTACACCGGGGAGCTGTTTTTT. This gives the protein CASSDGQYTGELFF.

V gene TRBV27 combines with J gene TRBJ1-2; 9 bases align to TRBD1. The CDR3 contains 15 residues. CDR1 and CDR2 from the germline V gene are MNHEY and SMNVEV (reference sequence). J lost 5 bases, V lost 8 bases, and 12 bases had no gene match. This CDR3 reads CASQPRTGVPYGYTF. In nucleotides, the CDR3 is TGTGCCAGCCAACCAAGGACAGGGGTCCCGTATGGCTACACCTTC.

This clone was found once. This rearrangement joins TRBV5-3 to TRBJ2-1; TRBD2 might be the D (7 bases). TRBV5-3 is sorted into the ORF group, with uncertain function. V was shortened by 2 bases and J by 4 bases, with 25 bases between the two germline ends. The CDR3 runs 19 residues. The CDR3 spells CARSLGGLGGGSFYNEQFF. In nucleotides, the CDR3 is TGTGCCAGAAGCTTAGGGGGGCTGGGGGGCGGGAGTTTTTACAATGAGCAGTTCTTC.

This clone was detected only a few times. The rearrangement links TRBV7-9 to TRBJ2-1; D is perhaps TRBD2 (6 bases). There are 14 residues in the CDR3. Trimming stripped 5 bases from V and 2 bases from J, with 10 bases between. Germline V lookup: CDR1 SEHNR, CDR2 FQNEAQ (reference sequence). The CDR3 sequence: CASSAEGTYNEQFF. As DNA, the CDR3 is TGTGCCAGCAGCGCGGAGGGGACCTACAATGAGCAGTTCTTC.

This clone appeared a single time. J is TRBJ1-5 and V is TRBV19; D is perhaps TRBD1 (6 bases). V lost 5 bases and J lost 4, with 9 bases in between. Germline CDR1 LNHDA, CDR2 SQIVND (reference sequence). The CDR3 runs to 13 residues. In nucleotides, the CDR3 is TGTGCCAGTAGTCGGGACACAAATCAGCCCCAGCATTTT. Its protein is CASSRDTNQPQHF.

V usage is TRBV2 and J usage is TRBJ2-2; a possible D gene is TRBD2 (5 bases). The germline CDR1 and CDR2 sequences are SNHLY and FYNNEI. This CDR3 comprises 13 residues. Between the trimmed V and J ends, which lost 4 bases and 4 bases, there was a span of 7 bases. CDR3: CASSGERTGELFF. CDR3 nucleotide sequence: TGTGCCAGCAGTGGGGAGCGCACCGGGGAGCTGTTTTTT.

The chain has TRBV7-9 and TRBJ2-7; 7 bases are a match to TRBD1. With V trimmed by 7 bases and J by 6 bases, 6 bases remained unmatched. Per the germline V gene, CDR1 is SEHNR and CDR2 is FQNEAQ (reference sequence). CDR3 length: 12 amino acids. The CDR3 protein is CASTRTGGEQYF. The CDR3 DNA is TGTGCCAGCACCCGGACAGGTGGCGAGCAGTACTTC. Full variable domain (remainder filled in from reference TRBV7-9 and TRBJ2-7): DTGVSQNPRHKITKRGQNVTFRCDPISEHNRLYWYRQTLGQGPEFLTYFQNEAQLEKSRLLSDRFSAERPKGSFSTLEIQRTEQGDSAMYLCASTRTGGEQYFGPGTRLTVT.

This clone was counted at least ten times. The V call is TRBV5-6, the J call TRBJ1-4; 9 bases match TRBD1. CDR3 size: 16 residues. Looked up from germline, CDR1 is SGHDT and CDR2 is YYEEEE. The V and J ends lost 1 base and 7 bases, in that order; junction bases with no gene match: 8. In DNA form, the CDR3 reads TGTGCCAGCAGCTTGAACAACAGGGGGCAGGGTGAAAAACTGTTTTTT. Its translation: CASSLNNRGQGEKLFF.

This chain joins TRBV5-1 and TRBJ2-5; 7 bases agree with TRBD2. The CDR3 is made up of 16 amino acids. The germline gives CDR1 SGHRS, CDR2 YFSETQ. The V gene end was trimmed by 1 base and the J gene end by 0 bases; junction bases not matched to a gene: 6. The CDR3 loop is CASSLRRGSYQETQYF. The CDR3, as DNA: TGCGCCAGCAGCTTGCGGCGGGGGTCGTACCAAGAGACCCAGTACTTC.

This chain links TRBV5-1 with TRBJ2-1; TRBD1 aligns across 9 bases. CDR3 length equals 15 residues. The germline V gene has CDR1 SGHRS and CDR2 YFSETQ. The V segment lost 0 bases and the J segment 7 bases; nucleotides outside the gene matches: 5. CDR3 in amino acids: CASSLGGQGLNEQFF. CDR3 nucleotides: TGCGCCAGCAGCTTGGGGGGACAGGGCTTGAATGAGCAGTTCTTC.

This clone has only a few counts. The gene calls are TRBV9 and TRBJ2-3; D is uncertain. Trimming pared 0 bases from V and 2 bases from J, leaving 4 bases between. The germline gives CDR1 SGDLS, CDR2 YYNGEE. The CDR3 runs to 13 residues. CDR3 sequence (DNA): TGTGCCAGCAGCGTAGCCTCCACAGATACGCAGTATTTT. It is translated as CASSVASTDTQYF.

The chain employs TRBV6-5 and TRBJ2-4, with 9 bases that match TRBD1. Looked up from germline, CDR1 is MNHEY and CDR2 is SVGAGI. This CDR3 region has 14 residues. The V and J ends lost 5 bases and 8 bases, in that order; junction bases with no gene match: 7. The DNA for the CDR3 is TGTGCCAGCAGTCGGGACAGGGTTTGGGACATTCAGTACTTC. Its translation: CASSRDRVWDIQYF.

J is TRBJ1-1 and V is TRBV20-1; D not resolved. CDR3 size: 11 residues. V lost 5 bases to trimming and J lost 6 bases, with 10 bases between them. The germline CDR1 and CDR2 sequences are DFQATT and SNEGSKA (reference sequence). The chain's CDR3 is CSAGAQAEAFF. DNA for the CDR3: TGCAGTGCTGGAGCCCAGGCTGAAGCTTTCTTT.

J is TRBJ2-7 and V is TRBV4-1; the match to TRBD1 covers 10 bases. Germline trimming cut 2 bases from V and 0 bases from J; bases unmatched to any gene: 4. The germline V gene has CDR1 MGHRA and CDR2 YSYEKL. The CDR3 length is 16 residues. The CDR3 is CASSQTWTGGSYEQYF. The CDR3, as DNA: TGCGCCAGCAGCCAAACATGGACAGGGGGCTCCTACGAGCAGTACTTC.

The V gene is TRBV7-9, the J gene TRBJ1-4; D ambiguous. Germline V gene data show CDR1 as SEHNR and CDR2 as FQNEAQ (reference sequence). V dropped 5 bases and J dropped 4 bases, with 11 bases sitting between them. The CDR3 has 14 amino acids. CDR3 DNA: TGTGCCAGCAGCCAAGGACTGATTAATGAAAAACTGTTTTTT. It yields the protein CASSQGLINEKLFF.

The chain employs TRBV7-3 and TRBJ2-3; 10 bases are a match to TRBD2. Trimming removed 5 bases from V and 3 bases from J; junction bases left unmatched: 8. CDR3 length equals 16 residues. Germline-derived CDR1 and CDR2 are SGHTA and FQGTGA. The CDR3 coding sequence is TGTGCCAGCAGCAAATCTAGCGGGAGTGGGACAGATACGCAGTATTTT. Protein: CASSKSSGSGTDTQYF.

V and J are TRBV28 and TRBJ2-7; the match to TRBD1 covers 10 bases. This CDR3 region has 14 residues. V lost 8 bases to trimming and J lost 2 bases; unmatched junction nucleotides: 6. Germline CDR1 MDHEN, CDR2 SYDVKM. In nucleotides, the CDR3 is TGTGCCAGCTATCCGGGACAGGGGCCCTACGAGCAGTACTTC. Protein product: CASYPGQGPYEQYF.

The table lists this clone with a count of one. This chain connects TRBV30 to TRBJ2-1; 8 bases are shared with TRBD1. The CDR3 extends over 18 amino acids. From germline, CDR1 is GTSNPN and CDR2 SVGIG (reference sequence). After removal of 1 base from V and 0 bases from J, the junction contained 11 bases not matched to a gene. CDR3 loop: CAWSGGTGAVRSYNEQFF. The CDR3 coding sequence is TGTGCCTGGAGTGGGGGGACAGGCGCTGTGCGCTCCTACAATGAGCAGTTCTTC.

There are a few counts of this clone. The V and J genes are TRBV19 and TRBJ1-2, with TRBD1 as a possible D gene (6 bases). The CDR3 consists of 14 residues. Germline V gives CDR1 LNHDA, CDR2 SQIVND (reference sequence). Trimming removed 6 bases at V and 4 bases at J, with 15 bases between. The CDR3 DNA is TGTGCCAGTAGAAGGGAGGGACATCTCTATGGCTACACCTTC. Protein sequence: CASRREGHLYGYTF.

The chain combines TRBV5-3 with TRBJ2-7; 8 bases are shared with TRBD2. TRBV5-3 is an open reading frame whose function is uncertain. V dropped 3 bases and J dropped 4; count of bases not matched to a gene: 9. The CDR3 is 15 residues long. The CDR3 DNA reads TGTGCCAGAAGCTCACCGGGACTAGAAACGTACGAGCAGTACTTC. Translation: CARSSPGLETYEQYF.

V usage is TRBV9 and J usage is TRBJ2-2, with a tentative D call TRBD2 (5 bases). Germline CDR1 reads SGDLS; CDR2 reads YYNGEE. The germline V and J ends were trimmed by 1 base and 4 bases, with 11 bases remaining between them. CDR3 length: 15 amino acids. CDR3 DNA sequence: TGTGCCAGCAGCGTACTGACTACCCCCACCGGGGAGCTGTTTTTT. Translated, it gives CASSVLTTPTGELFF.

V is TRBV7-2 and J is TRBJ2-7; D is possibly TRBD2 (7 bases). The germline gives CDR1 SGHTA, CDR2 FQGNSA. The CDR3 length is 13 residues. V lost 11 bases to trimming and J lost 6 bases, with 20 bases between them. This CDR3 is CAEGGGHKGEQYF. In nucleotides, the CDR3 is TGTGCCGAGGGGGGGGGCCACAAAGGCGAGCAGTACTTC.

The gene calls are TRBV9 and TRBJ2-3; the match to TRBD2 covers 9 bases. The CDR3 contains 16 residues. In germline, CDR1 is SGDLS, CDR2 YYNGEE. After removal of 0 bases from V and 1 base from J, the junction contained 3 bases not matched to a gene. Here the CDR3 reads CASSVASGDRTDTQYF. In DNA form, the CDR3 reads TGTGCCAGCAGCGTAGCTAGCGGGGACCGCACAGATACGCAGTATTTT.

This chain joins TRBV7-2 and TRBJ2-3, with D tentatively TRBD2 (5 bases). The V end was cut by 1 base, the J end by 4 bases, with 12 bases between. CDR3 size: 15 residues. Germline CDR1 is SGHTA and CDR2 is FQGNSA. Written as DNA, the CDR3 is TGTGCCAGCAGCTTAGTTGTGGTGAGGGCAGATACGCAGTATTTT. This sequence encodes CASSLVVVRADTQYF.

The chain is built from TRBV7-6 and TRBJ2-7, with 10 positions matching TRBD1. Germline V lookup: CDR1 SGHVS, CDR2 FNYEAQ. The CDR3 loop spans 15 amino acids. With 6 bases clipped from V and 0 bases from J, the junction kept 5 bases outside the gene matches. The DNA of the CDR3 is TGTGCCAGCAGTCCCCGGACAGGGGGCTCCTACGAGCAGTACTTC. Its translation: CASSPRTGGSYEQYF.

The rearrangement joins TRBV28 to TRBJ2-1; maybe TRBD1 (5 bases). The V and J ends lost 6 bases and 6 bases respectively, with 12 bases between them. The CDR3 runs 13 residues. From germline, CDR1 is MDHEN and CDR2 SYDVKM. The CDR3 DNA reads TGTGCCAGCAGGCAGGGAATCTTCAATGAGCAGTTCTTC. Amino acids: CASRQGIFNEQFF.

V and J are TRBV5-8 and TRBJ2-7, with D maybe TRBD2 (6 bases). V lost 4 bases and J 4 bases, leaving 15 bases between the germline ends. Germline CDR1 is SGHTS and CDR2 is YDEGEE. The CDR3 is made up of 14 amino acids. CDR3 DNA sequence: TGTGCCAGCAGCGCCGGGAGTTGGGGGTACGAGCAGTACTTC. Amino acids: CASSAGSWGYEQYF.

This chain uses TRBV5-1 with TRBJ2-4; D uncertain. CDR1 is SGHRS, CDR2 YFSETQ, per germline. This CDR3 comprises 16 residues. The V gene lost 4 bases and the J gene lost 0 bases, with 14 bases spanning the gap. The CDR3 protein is CASSPSPLIAKNIQYF. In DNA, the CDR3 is TGCGCCAGCAGCCCCTCCCCACTAATAGCCAAAAACATTCAGTACTTC.